This TCR beta chain was retrieved from a study of T cells in Graves' hyperthyroidism and ophthalmopathy. In regard to this clonotype: The junction departs from the called germline gene at one end, perhaps through a read error.

This CDR3 spans 16 amino acids. In germline, CDR1 is SNHLY, CDR2 FYNNEI. Amplification yielded TCR beta CDR3 regions, with RNA transcripts as the source. Primed by the HTBI set, a first-round RT-PCR was run on the TCR CDR3. TCRdb ran MiXCR on the multiplex PCR reads and lists one entry per CDR3 protein. This table holds about 130,000 distinct CDR3 sequences, 22% found once. Pregnant or lactating patients were excluded, as were those with uncontrolled infection or other autoimmune disease. Clinical symptoms, serum thyroxine and TRAb, thyroid ultrasound and orbital computed tomography together formed the diagnostic basis.

The gene calls are TRBV2 and TRBJ2-1; the match to TRBD2 covers 10 bases. This TCR came from a woman aged 50 to 65 with Graves' hyperthyroidism that later progressed to Graves' ophthalmopathy. Sequenced sample: blood. The CDR3 here is CASREVTSGTSNEQFF. Written as DNA, the CDR3 is TGTGCCAGCAGGGAAGTAACTAGCGGGACTTCCAATGAGCAGTTCTTC.